Below, 20 T cell receptor beta chains from the same sample are listed, as sequenced in a study of T cells expressing NK-cell markers. From the 5' RACE reads, TCRdb lists one entry per CDR3 protein and no DNA. The sample is made up of under 500,000 distinct CDR3 sequences, and the top ten hold 7.3% of it. The sample comprised blood T cells: a sorted CD56 or NKG2C T cell subset, CD4+ or CD8+ T cells, or bulk PBMC T cells (not recorded which). Receptor source: a woman aged 18 to 69 in good health.

This sequence joins TRBV12-3 or TRBV12-4 and TRBJ1-2; no DNA is available, so the TRBD1 call from TCRdb remains unchecked. The CDR3 is 19 residues long. The CDR3: CASSPRSQRGGGVLYGYTF.

V gene TRBV30 combines with J gene TRBJ1-3. In germline, CDR1 is GTSNPN, CDR2 SVGIG (reference sequence). The CDR3 totals 15 residues. The CDR3 sequence: CAWSEGRSSGNTIYF.

The rearrangement joins TRBV29-1 to TRBJ1-2; the TRBD1 assignment by TCRdb is unverifiable without DNA. Germline CDR1 SQVTM, CDR2 ANQGSEA. The CDR3 spans 12 residues. The chain's CDR3 is CSALGTNYGYTF.

The chain is built from TRBV5-1 and TRBJ2-1; TCRdb's D call, TRBD1, is unchecked because there is no DNA. The CDR3 loop spans 15 amino acids. CDR1 and CDR2 (germline): SGHRS, YFSETQ. The CDR3 sequence is CASSLFPGNENEQFF. Drawing the rest from reference TRBV5-1 and TRBJ2-1, the complete variable domain is KAGVTQTPRYLIKTRGQQVTLSCSPISGHRSVSWYQQTPGQGLQFLFEYFSETQRNKGNFPGRFSGRQFSNSRSEMNVSTLELGDSALYLCASSLFPGNENEQFFGPGTRLTVL.

The gene calls are TRBV7-2 and TRBJ2-5; TCRdb's D gene call, TRBD1, goes unchecked for lack of DNA. CDR1 is SGHTA, CDR2 FQGNSA, per germline. The CDR3 totals 15 residues. This chain's CDR3 is CASRRGGKLQETQYF. Looking up the rest from reference TRBV7-2 and TRBJ2-5 gives the full variable domain: GAGVSQSPSNKVTEKGKDVELRCDPISGHTALYWYRQSLGQGLEFLIYFQGNSAPDKSGLPSDRFSAERTGGSVSTLTIQRTQQEDSAVYLCASRRGGKLQETQYFGPGTRLLVL.

The chain is built from TRBV4-2 and TRBJ1-2. The germline V gene encodes CDR1 LGHNA and CDR2 YNFKEQ. This CDR3 region has 15 residues. The CDR3 reads CASSQAVGSNYGYTF.

This rearrangement joins TRBV20-1 to TRBJ1-6; no DNA is available, so the TRBD1 call from TCRdb remains unchecked. This CDR3 is 13 amino acids long. The germline gives CDR1 DFQATT, CDR2 SNEGSKA (reference sequence). The CDR3 sequence is CSARTGGYSPLHF.

The chain couples TRBV5-4 to TRBJ1-4. The CDR3 has 14 amino acids. The germline V gene encodes CDR1 SGHNT and CDR2 YYREEE (reference sequence). The CDR3 sequence: CASSSDGLNEKLFF.

The chain couples TRBV20-1 to TRBJ2-7; the TCRdb D gene call, TRBD1, has no DNA to confirm it. Germline V CDR1 and CDR2: DFQATT, SNEGSKA (reference sequence). This CDR3 contains 13 residues. CDR3: CSASGVRYYEQYF.

The CDR3 here is CATSRGQGNEKLFF. J is TRBJ1-4 and V is TRBV15; lacking DNA, the TRBD1 call made by TCRdb goes unchecked. Germline assignment: CDR1 LNHNV and CDR2 YYDKDF (reference sequence). The CDR3 is 14 residues long.

The V and J genes are TRBV3-1 and TRBJ1-2. The CDR3 sequence is 13 residues long. Germline CDR1 is LGHDT and CDR2 is YNNKEL (reference sequence). This CDR3 is CASSHGVTYGYTF.

The chain couples TRBV20-1 to TRBJ2-7; as DNA is missing, the TRBD2 call by TCRdb cannot be tested. The CDR3 sequence is 16 residues long. Germline CDR1 reads DFQATT; CDR2 reads SNEGSKA (reference sequence). CDR3 sequence: CSAREIEGDYTYEQYF.

The chain couples TRBV18 to TRBJ2-5. The germline V gene encodes CDR1 KGHSH and CDR2 LQKENI. The CDR3 totals 13 residues. CDR3: CASSAQYQETQYF.

V and J are TRBV4-2 and TRBJ1-2; TCRdb's D call, TRBD1, is unchecked because there is no DNA. The germline gives CDR1 LGHNA, CDR2 YNFKEQ. The CDR3 is 17 amino acids. The CDR3 here is CASSQDLFPGASYGYTF.

The rearrangement uses TRBV6-2 or TRBV6-3 and TRBJ2-3. This CDR3 contains 13 residues. CDR1 is MNHEY, CDR2 SVGEGT, per germline. CDR3 protein: CASVLPSTDTQYF.

This sequence joins TRBV12-3 or TRBV12-4 and TRBJ1-6. CDR3 length: 14 amino acids. The CDR3 sequence: CASSLRGLDSPLHF.

The chain joins TRBV28 to TRBJ2-1; checking the TCRdb D call of TRBD2 is not possible without DNA. Germline V gene lookup returns CDR1 MDHEN and CDR2 SYDVKM. The CDR3 spans 17 residues. The CDR3 region is CASSQILAGTNHNEQFF. Complete variable domain (other parts from reference TRBV28 and TRBJ2-1): DVKVTQSSRYLVKRTGEKVFLECVQDMDHENMFWYRQDPGLGLRLIYFSYDVKMKEKGDIPEGYSVSREKKERFSLILESASTNQTSMYLCASSQILAGTNHNEQFFGPGTRLTVL.

The V and J genes are TRBV28 and TRBJ1-6. The CDR3 contains 15 residues. CDR1 and CDR2 from the germline V gene are MDHEN and SYDVKM. The CDR3 sequence is CASRGLSSYNSPLHF.

The rearrangement uses TRBV5-1 and TRBJ2-1; the TRBD1 assignment by TCRdb is unverifiable without DNA. The germline gives CDR1 SGHRS, CDR2 YFSETQ. The CDR3 is made up of 19 amino acids. The CDR3 reads CASSRDRGSPRDRYNEQFF.

The chain recombines TRBV6-1 with TRBJ2-1; the TCRdb D gene call, TRBD2, has no DNA to confirm it. Germline CDR1 and CDR2: MNHNS and SASEGT. The CDR3 has 15 residues. The CDR3 here is CASSARTAAYNEQFF.